The 29 T cell receptor beta chains below were found in one sample sequenced in a study of naive and memory T cell subsets. The beta constant-region primer was an equimolar mix of two oligonucleotides covering TRBC1 and TRBC2. MiXCR, applied by TCRdb to the UMI-ligation and nested PCR reads, yields one record per CDR3 protein. The table shows roughly 40,000 distinct CDR3 sequences, with 10% to 15% occurring only once. The sample taken for sequencing was effector memory CD4+ T cells from blood. This sample's subset: effector memory, CD45RA- CD27-. All receptors derive from a human donor in good health.

This rearrangement joins TRBV28 to TRBJ1-3; 11 bases align to TRBD1. After removal of 6 bases from V and 2 bases from J, the junction contained 9 bases not matched to a gene. This CDR3 is 17 amino acids long. The germline gives CDR1 MDHEN, CDR2 SYDVKM. CDR3 DNA sequence: TGTGCCAGCAGAGTAGGGACAGGGGGTATGACTGGAAACACCATATATTTT. Protein: CASRVGTGGMTGNTIYF.

This clonotype was detected only a few times. The CDR3 DNA follows: TGTGCCAGCAGTCGGACTAGCGGTGCAGGGAATGAGCAGTTCTTC. It specifies CASSRTSGAGNEQFF. The chain joins TRBV3-1 to TRBJ2-1; TRBD2 agrees at 10 bases. The germline CDR1 and CDR2 sequences are LGHDT and YNNKEL (reference sequence). There are 15 residues in the CDR3. The ends lost 6 bases at V and 7 bases at J; junction bases unmatched: 9.

The chain links TRBV6-2 or TRBV6-3 to TRBJ2-6, with D perhaps matching TRBD1 (6 bases). This CDR3 contains 15 residues. The V end was cut by 6 bases, the J end by 2 bases, with 11 bases between. Germline V CDR1 and CDR2: MNHEY, SVGEGT. The CDR3 nucleotides are TGTGCCAGCAGAGAGACAGGTCCTGGGGCCAACGTCCTGACTTTC. It yields the protein CASRETGPGANVLTF.

V usage is TRBV29-1 and J usage is TRBJ2-2; TRBD2 matches 13 bases. J lost 7 bases, V lost 6 bases, and 8 bases had no gene match. CDR3 length: 15 residues. CDR1 and CDR2 from the germline V gene are SQVTM and ANQGSEA. CDR3 amino acids: CSVDGTSGISGELFF. The DNA of the CDR3 is TGCAGCGTAGATGGGACTAGCGGGATAAGCGGGGAGCTGTTTTTT.

This clonotype has just a few counts. The V call is TRBV7-6, the J call TRBJ1-3; D is perhaps TRBD1 (5 bases). The CDR3 covers 12 residues. Germline V lookup: CDR1 SGHVS, CDR2 FNYEAQ. V was clipped by 3 bases and J by 7 bases, with 7 bases between them. The CDR3 coding sequence is TGTGCCAGCAGCTTCGACAGCAACACCATATATTTT. This translates into CASSFDSNTIYF.

This clonotype was seen a few times. V usage is TRBV3-1 and J usage is TRBJ2-3, with D possibly matching TRBD2 (7 bases). Germline loops: CDR1 LGHDT, CDR2 YNNKEL (reference sequence). The CDR3 is 18 residues long. V lost 0 bases and J lost 3, with 19 bases in between. The CDR3 reads CASSQERGRALGTDTQYF. CDR3 in DNA: TGTGCCAGCAGCCAAGAAAGGGGGAGGGCCTTAGGGACAGATACGCAGTATTTT.

The chain recombines TRBV20-1 with TRBJ1-1, with D maybe TRBD1 (6 bases). V dropped 5 bases and J dropped 2 bases, with 12 bases sitting between them. The CDR3 sequence is 13 residues long. Germline V gene data show CDR1 as DFQATT and CDR2 as SNEGSKA (reference sequence). The CDR3 here is CSASGTLNTEAFF. CDR3 in DNA: TGCAGTGCTTCCGGGACACTCAACACTGAAGCTTTCTTT.

This chain joins TRBV28 and TRBJ2-7, with D possibly matching TRBD2 (6 bases). CDR1 and CDR2 (germline): MDHEN, SYDVKM. V lost 7 bases to trimming and J lost 4 bases, with 26 bases between them. The CDR3 runs to 17 residues. The chain's CDR3 is CASIPVRECRRNYEQYF. The CDR3 nucleotides are TGTGCCAGCATCCCAGTCCGGGAGTGTCGACGAAATTACGAGCAGTACTTC.

This clonotype showed up just a few times. The chain couples TRBV5-1 to TRBJ2-7; 9 bases line up with TRBD2. CDR1 and CDR2 (germline): SGHRS, YFSETQ. The V gene end was trimmed by 5 bases and the J gene end by 1 base; junction bases not matched to a gene: 4. CDR3 size: 14 residues. The CDR3 loop reads CASRRTSASYEQYF. In nucleotides, the CDR3 is TGCGCCAGCAGGCGGACTAGCGCTTCCTACGAGCAGTACTTC. The whole variable domain, remainder taken from reference TRBV5-1 and TRBJ2-7, is KAGVTQTPRYLIKTRGQQVTLSCSPISGHRSVSWYQQTPGQGLQFLFEYFSETQRNKGNFPGRFSGRQFSNSRSEMNVSTLELGDSALYLCASRRTSASYEQYFGPGTRLTVT.

This clonotype was counted only a few times. The V and J genes are TRBV28 and TRBJ1-5; TRBD1 might be the D (5 bases). The V end was cut by 4 bases, the J end by 0 bases, with 13 bases between. This CDR3 contains 16 residues. Germline-derived CDR1 and CDR2 are MDHEN and SYDVKM. CDR3 sequence reads: CASSSTGGASNQPQHF. CDR3 DNA: TGTGCCAGCAGTTCCACGGGAGGGGCTAGCAATCAGCCCCAGCATTTT.

The chain employs TRBV10-2 and TRBJ1-2, with D hard to call. Per germline, CDR1 WSHSY and CDR2 SAAADI. This CDR3 comprises 15 residues. The CDR3 region has the DNA TGCGTCGTGATGTTATCACATCAGAACCCAAATGGCTACACCTTC. This gives the protein CVVMLSHQNPNGYTF.

This clonotype was seen at least ten times. The J gene is TRBJ1-5, the V gene TRBV10-3; perhaps TRBD1 as D (5 bases). The CDR3 has 13 amino acids. V lost 6 bases and J lost 6, with 12 bases in between. CDR1 and CDR2 from the germline V gene are ENHRY and SYGVKD. CDR3 sequence (DNA): TGTGCCATCAGGGGGCAGGACGGTCAGCCCCAGCATTTT. Residues: CAIRGQDGQPQHF.

This clonotype has only a few counts. V is TRBV7-2 and J is TRBJ2-1; 10 bases align to TRBD2. The germline V gene encodes CDR1 SGHTA and CDR2 FQGNSA. This CDR3 spans 14 amino acids. Trimming took 4 bases from V and 5 from J; bases not matched to a gene: 2. CDR3 amino acids: CASSSGLANNEQFF. The CDR3 nucleotides read TGTGCCAGCAGCTCGGGACTAGCGAACAATGAGCAGTTCTTC.

The chain recombines TRBV11-2 with TRBJ2-1; D gene unclear. Germline CDR1 reads SGHAT; CDR2 reads FQNNGV. This CDR3 has 14 residues. V was trimmed by 0 bases and J by 7 bases, leaving 10 bases between them. DNA for the CDR3: TGTGCCAGCAGCTTAGATGGCAGCGCAAATGAGCAGTTCTTC. This sequence encodes CASSLDGSANEQFF.

This clonotype was counted at least ten times. V gene TRBV3-1 combines with J gene TRBJ2-5; 7 positions agree with TRBD2. V dropped 3 bases and J dropped 3; count of bases not matched to a gene: 1. The length of the CDR3 is 13 residues. Germline V gene data show CDR1 as LGHDT and CDR2 as YNNKEL (reference sequence). This CDR3 reads CASSHLAEETQYF. The CDR3 DNA sequence: TGTGCCAGCAGCCACCTAGCGGAAGAGACCCAGTACTTC.

This clonotype was counted ten times or more. This chain connects TRBV7-6 to TRBJ2-5, with D possibly being TRBD2 (6 bases). V lost 5 bases, J lost 2 bases, and 9 bases lay in between. The CDR3 consists of 13 residues. The germline CDR1 and CDR2 sequences are SGHVS and FNYEAQ. CDR3 sequence (DNA): TGTGCCAGCAGCCGGGGGAGACAAGAGACCCAGTACTTC. This sequence encodes CASSRGRQETQYF.

This clonotype came up a few times. The V and J genes are TRBV30 and TRBJ1-1, with a possible D match to TRBD1 (5 bases). The CDR3 sequence is 13 residues long. The V gene lost 3 bases and the J gene lost 5 bases, with 13 bases spanning the gap. The germline V gene encodes CDR1 GTSNPN and CDR2 SVGIG (reference sequence). The CDR3 region is CAWSPQGYTEAFF. CDR3 sequence (DNA): TGTGCCTGGAGCCCGCAGGGATATACTGAAGCTTTCTTT.

The chain couples TRBV20-1 to TRBJ2-1; the match to TRBD2 covers 7 bases. Losses at the gene ends were 0 bases for V and 0 bases for J; bases not matched to a gene: 5. Germline loops: CDR1 DFQATT, CDR2 SNEGSKA (reference sequence). There are 16 residues in the CDR3. CDR3 sequence: CSARDPAGASYNEQFF. CDR3 DNA sequence: TGCAGTGCTAGAGATCCCGCGGGAGCCTCCTACAATGAGCAGTTCTTC.

This clonotype was counted only a few times. V is TRBV4-2 and J is TRBJ2-6; 8 bases are shared with TRBD2. The germline V gene has CDR1 LGHNA and CDR2 YNFKEQ. V dropped 2 bases and J dropped 2; count of bases not matched to a gene: 2. This CDR3 is 16 amino acids long. The CDR3 DNA reads as TGTGCCAGCAGCCAAACCGGGAGGGCTGGGGCCAACGTCCTGACTTTC. Translating gives CASSQTGRAGANVLTF.

This clonotype turned up a few times. CDR3 sequence reads: CASSPGTSNNEQFF. The CDR3 DNA follows: TGTGCCAGCAGCCCCGGGACTAGTAACAATGAGCAGTTCTTC. This chain uses TRBV6-1 with TRBJ2-1; 8 bases line up with TRBD2. From germline, CDR1 is MNHNS and CDR2 SASEGT. The CDR3 covers 14 residues. Trimming took 6 bases from V and 5 from J; bases not matched to a gene: 6.

This clonotype was seen repeatedly, ten times or more. The chain is built from TRBV5-1 and TRBJ2-7, with 7 nucleotides matching TRBD1. Germline V gene sequence: CDR1 SGHRS, CDR2 YFSETQ. The V segment lost 0 bases and the J segment 0 bases; nucleotides outside the gene matches: 3. The length of the CDR3 is 15 residues. This CDR3 reads CASSLVAGGSYEQYF. The CDR3 region has the DNA TGCGCCAGCAGCTTGGTGGCAGGGGGCTCCTACGAGCAGTACTTC.

This clonotype was seen a few times. V is TRBV12-3 or TRBV12-4 and J is TRBJ2-2; D gene unclear. Trimming took off 0 bases at V and 5 bases at J, with 10 bases between the two ends. This CDR3 has 15 amino acids. The CDR3 spells CASSLAMGWTGELFF. DNA of the CDR3: TGTGCCAGCAGTTTAGCTATGGGCTGGACCGGGGAGCTGTTTTTT.

By sample fraction, this clonotype is medium-sized. V usage is TRBV12-3 or TRBV12-4 and J usage is TRBJ2-1; 7 bases match TRBD2. With 3 bases clipped from V and 5 bases from J, the junction kept 4 bases outside the gene matches. The CDR3 spans 14 residues. CDR3 sequence (DNA): TGTGCCAGCAGTTTGGGAGGGGCCGACAATGAGCAGTTCTTC. It translates to CASSLGGADNEQFF.

In this sample, this clonotype turned up a few times. The V call is TRBV7-3, the J call TRBJ2-1, with 10 bases matching TRBD1. V lost 2 bases, J lost 9 bases, and 1 base stayed unmatched. The V gene's germline CDR1 is SGHTA and CDR2 FQGTGA. This CDR3 contains 13 residues. The CDR3 nucleotides are TGTGCCAGCAGCTTAGGGACAGGGGTTGAGCAGTTCTTC. Protein product: CASSLGTGVEQFF. Drawing the rest from reference TRBV7-3 and TRBJ2-1, the complete variable domain is GAGVSQTPSNKVTEKGKYVELRCDPISGHTALYWYRQSLGQGPEFLIYFQGTGAADDSGLPNDRFFAVRPEGSVSTLKIQRTERGDSAVYLCASSLGTGVEQFFGPGTRLTVL.

This rearrangement joins TRBV5-6 to TRBJ1-2, with no clear D. CDR1 is SGHDT and CDR2 is YYEEEE in the germline V gene. This CDR3 contains 16 residues. Trimming stripped 0 bases from V and 2 bases from J, with 14 bases between. In DNA form, the CDR3 reads TGTGCCAGCAGCTTGGCCAGTGAATGGAGGAACTATGGCTACACCTTC. This translates into CASSLASEWRNYGYTF. Together with reference TRBV5-6 and TRBJ1-2, the CDR3 gives the full variable domain: DAGVTQSPTHLIKTRGQQVTLRCSPKSGHDTVSWYQQALGQGPQFIFQYYEEEERQRGNFPDRFSGHQFPNYSSELNVNALLLGDSALYLCASSLASEWRNYGYTFGSGTRLTVV.

This clonotype was counted between two and nine times. The chain employs TRBV5-1 and TRBJ1-6, with no clear D. Germline assignment: CDR1 SGHRS and CDR2 YFSETQ. With 6 bases removed from V and 4 bases from J, the gap between germline ends came to 17 bases. The CDR3 runs to 16 residues. CDR3 DNA: TGCGCCAGCACCCCTACCGTGGGCGAGTATAATTCACCCCTCCACTTT. Translated: CASTPTVGEYNSPLHF.

This clonotype has at least ten counts. The V call is TRBV6-1, the J call TRBJ2-2, with no clear D. The V end lost 3 bases, the J end lost 6 bases, and 14 bases lay between the germline ends. Germline lookup yields CDR1 MNHNS and CDR2 SASEGT. The CDR3 runs 15 residues. The DNA of the CDR3 is TGTGCCAGCAGTGACAGGCTCCTGAGCCCCGGGGAGCTGTTTTTT. Translating gives CASSDRLLSPGELFF.

This clonotype was picked up many times. V usage is TRBV20-1 and J usage is TRBJ2-2; TRBD2 matches 8 bases. The CDR3 has 15 residues. V dropped 2 bases and J dropped 6; count of bases not matched to a gene: 8. Germline CDR1 is DFQATT and CDR2 is SNEGSKA (reference sequence). The DNA of the CDR3 is TGCAGTGCTAGACCCAGCGGGAGAGTCGCCGGGGAGCTGTTTTTT. Protein product: CSARPSGRVAGELFF.

This clonotype turned up a few times. The junction differs from germline at one of its ends, possibly a read error. The chain links TRBV7-2 to TRBJ1-1, with 7 bases matching TRBD1. Looked up from germline, CDR1 is SGHTA and CDR2 is FQGNSA. This CDR3 is 12 amino acids long. CDR3 nucleotides: TGTGCCTGCAGGGACAGGAACACTGAAGCTTTCTTT. This codes for CACRDRNTEAFF.